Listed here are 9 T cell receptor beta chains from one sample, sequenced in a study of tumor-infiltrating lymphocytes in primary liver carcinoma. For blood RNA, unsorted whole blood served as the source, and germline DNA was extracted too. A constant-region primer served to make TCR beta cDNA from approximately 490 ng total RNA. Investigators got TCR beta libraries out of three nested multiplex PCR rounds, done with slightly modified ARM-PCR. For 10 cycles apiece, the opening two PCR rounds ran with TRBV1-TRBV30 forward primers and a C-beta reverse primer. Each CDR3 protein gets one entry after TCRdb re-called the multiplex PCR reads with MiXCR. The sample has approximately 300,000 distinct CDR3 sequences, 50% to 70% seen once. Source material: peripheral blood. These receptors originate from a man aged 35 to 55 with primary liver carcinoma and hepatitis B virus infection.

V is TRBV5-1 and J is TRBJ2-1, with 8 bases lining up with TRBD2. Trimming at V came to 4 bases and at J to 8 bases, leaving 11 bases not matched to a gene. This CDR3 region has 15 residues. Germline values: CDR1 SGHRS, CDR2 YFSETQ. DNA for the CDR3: TGCGCCAGCAGCGCACTGGGACTAGACGTCGATGAGCAGTTCTTC. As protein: CASSALGLDVDEQFF.

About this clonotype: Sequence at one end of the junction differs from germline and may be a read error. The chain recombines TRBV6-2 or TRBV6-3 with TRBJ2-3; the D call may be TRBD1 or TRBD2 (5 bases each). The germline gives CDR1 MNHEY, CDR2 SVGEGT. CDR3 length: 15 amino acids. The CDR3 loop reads CASSYSGRETDMQYF. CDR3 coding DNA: TGTGCCAGCAGTTACTCAGGAAGGGAGACAGATATGCAGTATTTT.

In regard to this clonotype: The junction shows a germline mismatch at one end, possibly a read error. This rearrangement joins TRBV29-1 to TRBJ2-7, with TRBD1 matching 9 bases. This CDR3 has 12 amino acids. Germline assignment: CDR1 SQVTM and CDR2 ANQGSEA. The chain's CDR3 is CSVGTGSYEQYF. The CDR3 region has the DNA TGTAGCGTCGGGACAGGGTCCTACGAGCAGTACTTC.

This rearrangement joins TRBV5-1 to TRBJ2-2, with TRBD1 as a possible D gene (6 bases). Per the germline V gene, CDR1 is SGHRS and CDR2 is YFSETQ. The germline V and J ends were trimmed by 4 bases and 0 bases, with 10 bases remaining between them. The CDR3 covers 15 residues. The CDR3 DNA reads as TGCGCCAGCAGCCCCACAGGGTCGAACACCGGGGAGCTGTTTTTT. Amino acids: CASSPTGSNTGELFF.

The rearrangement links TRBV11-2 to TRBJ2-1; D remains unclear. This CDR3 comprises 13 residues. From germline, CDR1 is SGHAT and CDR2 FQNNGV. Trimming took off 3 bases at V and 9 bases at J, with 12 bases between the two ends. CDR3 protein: CASSFVALGEQFF. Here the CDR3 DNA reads TGTGCCAGCAGCTTTGTAGCCCTGGGTGAGCAGTTCTTC.

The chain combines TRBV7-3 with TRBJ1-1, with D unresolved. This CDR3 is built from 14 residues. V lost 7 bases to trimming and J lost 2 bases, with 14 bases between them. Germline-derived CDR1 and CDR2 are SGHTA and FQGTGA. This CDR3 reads CASKTAGLNTEAFF. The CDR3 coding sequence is TGTGCCAGCAAAACAGCGGGGTTAAACACTGAAGCTTTCTTT.

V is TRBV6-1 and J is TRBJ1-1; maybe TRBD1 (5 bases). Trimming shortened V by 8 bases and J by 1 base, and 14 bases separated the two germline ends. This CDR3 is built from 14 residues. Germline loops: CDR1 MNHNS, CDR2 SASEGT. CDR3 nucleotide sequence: TGTGCCAGCGGCTTGGGGCAAGCGAACACTGAAGCTTTCTTT. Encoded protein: CASGLGQANTEAFF.

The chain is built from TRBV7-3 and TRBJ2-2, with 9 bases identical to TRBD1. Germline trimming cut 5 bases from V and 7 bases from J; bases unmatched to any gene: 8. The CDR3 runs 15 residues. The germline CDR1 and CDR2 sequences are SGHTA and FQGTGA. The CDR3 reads CASSPGTGRLGELFF. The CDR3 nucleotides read TGTGCCAGCAGCCCCGGGACAGGGCGCCTCGGGGAGCTGTTTTTT.

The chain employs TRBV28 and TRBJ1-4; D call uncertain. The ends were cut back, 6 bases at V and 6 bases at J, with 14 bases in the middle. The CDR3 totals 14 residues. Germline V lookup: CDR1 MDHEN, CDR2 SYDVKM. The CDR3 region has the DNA TGTGCCAGCAGATTGGACCGTAGCTATGAAAAACTGTTTTTT. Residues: CASRLDRSYEKLFF.